Below, 18 T cell receptor beta chains from the same sample are listed, as sequenced in a study of CXCR3-negative and CXCR3-positive naive CD8 T cells. Libraries were UMI-labeled 5' RACE TRB cDNA. TCRdb re-called the 5' RACE reads; one entry per CDR3 protein, DNA not given. Across 45,000 to 55,000 distinct CDR3 sequences, the top ten clones capture approximately 15% of the sample. The sample taken for sequencing was memory CD8+ T cells from blood. These receptors all stem from a human donor in good health. Some clones in this sample may be carry-over from other donors' samples.

V is TRBV11-2 and J is TRBJ2-7; the TCRdb call, TRBD1, lacks DNA for checking. This CDR3 contains 15 residues. Per the germline V gene, CDR1 is SGHAT and CDR2 is FQNNGV. The chain's CDR3 is CASSLAGTGGYEQYF.

The rearrangement links TRBV5-1 to TRBJ2-7; TCRdb's D call, TRBD2, is unchecked because there is no DNA. CDR3 length: 17 residues. Germline loops: CDR1 SGHRS, CDR2 YFSETQ. The CDR3 protein is CASSLVIGGGLAGEQYF. The complete variable domain, with remaining parts taken from reference TRBV5-1 and TRBJ2-7, reads KAGVTQTPRYLIKTRGQQVTLSCSPISGHRSVSWYQQTPGQGLQFLFEYFSETQRNKGNFPGRFSGRQFSNSRSEMNVSTLELGDSALYLCASSLVIGGGLAGEQYFGPGTRLTVT.

The rearrangement joins TRBV11-2 to TRBJ2-5; the TCRdb D gene call, TRBD1, has no DNA to confirm it. Germline CDR1 and CDR2: SGHAT and FQNNGV. The CDR3 is 18 amino acids. This CDR3 is CASSLTGGDDNSAETQYF.

V usage is TRBV7-6 and J usage is TRBJ2-5; as DNA is missing, the TRBD2 call by TCRdb cannot be tested. CDR1 is SGHVS and CDR2 is FNYEAQ in the germline V gene. This CDR3 contains 15 residues. The CDR3 sequence is CASSLGYGAGGDQYF.

The chain has TRBV18 and TRBJ1-2. Germline V gene sequence: CDR1 KGHSH, CDR2 LQKENI. This CDR3 spans 13 amino acids. The CDR3 sequence is CASSPQDDYGYTF.

The J gene is TRBJ2-7, the V gene TRBV5-5. CDR3 length: 16 residues. Germline lookup yields CDR1 SGHKS and CDR2 YYEKEE (reference sequence). The CDR3: CASSPTMGNVYDEQYF.

CDR3 sequence reads: CASSHAAWGTGELFF. The J gene is TRBJ2-2, the V gene TRBV7-7; TCRdb's D gene call, TRBD1, goes unchecked for lack of DNA. CDR1 and CDR2 from the germline V gene are SSHAT and FNYEAQ (reference sequence). This CDR3 region has 15 residues.

CDR3: CASSERTGWNTEAFF. This chain joins TRBV5-5 and TRBJ1-1; the TRBD1 assignment by TCRdb is unverifiable without DNA. In germline, CDR1 is SGHKS, CDR2 YYEKEE (reference sequence). This CDR3 is built from 15 residues.

The chain is built from TRBV29-1 and TRBJ2-1; TCRdb returns TRBD1, unconfirmable since there is no DNA. The CDR3 sequence is 14 residues long. Germline V gene data show CDR1 as SQVTM and CDR2 as ANQGSEA. CDR3 protein: CSILPGPSYNEQFF.

The chain is built from TRBV18 and TRBJ2-3; TCRdb gives TRBD1 as the D gene, but with no DNA this cannot be confirmed. CDR3 length: 14 amino acids. Germline V CDR1 and CDR2: KGHSH, LQKENI. CDR3 in amino acids: CASSMTGGTDTQYF.

In terms of frequency, this clonotype is medium-sized (0.01 to 0.1%). This rearrangement joins TRBV7-6 to TRBJ1-2; the D call from TCRdb, TRBD1, cannot be confirmed without DNA. Germline CDR1 and CDR2: SGHVS and FNYEAQ. This CDR3 has 15 amino acids. CDR3 amino acids: CASSPLSDTIGGYTF.

The chain employs TRBV29-1 and TRBJ1-5. Germline assignment: CDR1 SQVTM and CDR2 ANQGSEA. The CDR3 length is 12 residues. The CDR3 spells CSVVWGNQPQHF.

V gene TRBV15 combines with J gene TRBJ2-7; as DNA is missing, the TRBD2 call by TCRdb cannot be tested. Germline values: CDR1 LNHNV, CDR2 YYDKDF (reference sequence). The CDR3 spans 13 residues. CDR3: CATSPDWRDEQYF. Supplemented by reference TRBV15 and TRBJ2-7, the full variable domain reads DAMVIQNPRYQVTQFGKPVTLSCSQTLNHNVMYWYQQKSSQAPKLLFHYYDKDFNNEADTPDNFQSRRPNTSFCFLDIRSPGLGDTAMYLCATSPDWRDEQYFGPGTRLTVT.

V gene TRBV7-9 combines with J gene TRBJ1-3; TCRdb's assignment of TRBD1 cannot be checked, as there is no DNA. CDR1 and CDR2 (germline): SEHNR, FQNEAQ (reference sequence). This CDR3 has 18 amino acids. The CDR3 loop is CASSLVEWMGASGSTIYF.

V is TRBV15 and J is TRBJ2-5; no DNA is available, so the TRBD1 call from TCRdb remains unchecked. The CDR3 is 13 residues long. Germline V lookup: CDR1 LNHNV, CDR2 YYDKDF (reference sequence). The CDR3 sequence: CATSPAGSETQYF.

The gene calls are TRBV15 and TRBJ2-4; TCRdb outputs TRBD1, but without DNA this stays unchecked. The CDR3 totals 15 residues. Germline-derived CDR1 and CDR2 are LNHNV and YYDKDF (reference sequence). CDR3 sequence: CATSRDDGSGDIQYF.

The gene calls are TRBV28 and TRBJ2-3. This CDR3 has 12 amino acids. The germline V gene encodes CDR1 MDHEN and CDR2 SYDVKM. This chain's CDR3 is CASSLSADTQYF.

V and J are TRBV7-9 and TRBJ2-6; there is no DNA to check the TCRdb D call of TRBD1. The germline gives CDR1 SEHNR, CDR2 FQNEAQ (reference sequence). The CDR3 has 19 amino acids. CDR3 amino acids: CASSTRPGQDYSGANVLTF.